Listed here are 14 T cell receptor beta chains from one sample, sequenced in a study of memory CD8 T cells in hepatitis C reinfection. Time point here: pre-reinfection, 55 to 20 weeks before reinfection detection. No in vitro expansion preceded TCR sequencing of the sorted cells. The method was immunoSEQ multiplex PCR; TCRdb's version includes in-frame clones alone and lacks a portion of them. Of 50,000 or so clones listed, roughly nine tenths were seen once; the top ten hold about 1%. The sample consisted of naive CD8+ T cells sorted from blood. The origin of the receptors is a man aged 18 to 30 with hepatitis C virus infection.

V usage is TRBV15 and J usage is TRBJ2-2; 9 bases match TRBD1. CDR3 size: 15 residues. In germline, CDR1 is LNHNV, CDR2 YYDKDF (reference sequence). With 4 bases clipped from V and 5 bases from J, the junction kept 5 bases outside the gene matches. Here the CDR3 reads CATSIQDRGTGELFF. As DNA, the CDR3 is TGTGCCACCAGCATACAGGACAGGGGAACCGGGGAGCTGTTTTTT.

CDR3 sequence: CASHTVNTGELFF. DNA of the CDR3: TGTGCCAGCCATACAGTGAACACCGGGGAGCTGTTTTTT. This rearrangement joins TRBV19 to TRBJ2-2; no clear D. In germline, CDR1 is LNHDA, CDR2 SQIVND (reference sequence). Trimming removed 9 bases from V and 1 base from J, with 9 bases in between. The CDR3 spans 13 residues.

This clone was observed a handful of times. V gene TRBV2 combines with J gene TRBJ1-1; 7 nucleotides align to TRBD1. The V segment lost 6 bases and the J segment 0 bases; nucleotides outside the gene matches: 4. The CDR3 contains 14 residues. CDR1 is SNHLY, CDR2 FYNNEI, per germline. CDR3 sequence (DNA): TGTGCCAGCAGCGGACAGGCCATGAACACTGAAGCTTTCTTT. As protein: CASSGQAMNTEAFF.

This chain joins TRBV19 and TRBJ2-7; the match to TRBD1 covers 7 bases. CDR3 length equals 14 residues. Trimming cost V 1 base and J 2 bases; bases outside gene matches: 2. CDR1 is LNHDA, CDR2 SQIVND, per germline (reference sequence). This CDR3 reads CASSIARGPYEQYF. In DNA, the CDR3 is TGTGCCAGTAGTATAGCAAGGGGGCCCTACGAGCAGTACTTC.

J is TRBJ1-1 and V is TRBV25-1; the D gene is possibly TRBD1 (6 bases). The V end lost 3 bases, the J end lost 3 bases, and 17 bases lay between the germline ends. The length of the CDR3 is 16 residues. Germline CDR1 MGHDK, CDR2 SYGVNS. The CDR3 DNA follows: TGTGCCAGCAGTGACGGGCAGGGGAGTCGGGACACTGAAGCTTTCTTT. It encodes CASSDGQGSRDTEAFF. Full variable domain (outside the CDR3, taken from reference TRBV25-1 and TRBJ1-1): EADIYQTPRYLVIGTGKKITLECSQTMGHDKMYWYQQDPGMELHLIHYSYGVNSTEKGDLSSESTVSRIRTEHFPLTLESARPSHTSQYLCASSDGQGSRDTEAFFGQGTRLTVV.

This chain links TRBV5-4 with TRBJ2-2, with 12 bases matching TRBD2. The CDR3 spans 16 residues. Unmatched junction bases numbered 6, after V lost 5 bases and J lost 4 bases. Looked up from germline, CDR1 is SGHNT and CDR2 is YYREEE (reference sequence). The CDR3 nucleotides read TGTGCCAGCAGAACCACTAGCGGGGGGAGCACCGGGGAGCTGTTTTTT. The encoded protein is CASRTTSGGSTGELFF.

CDR3 coding DNA: TGTGCCTGGAGTGACGGGGGGCGCCACTATGGCTACACCTTC. Encoded protein: CAWSDGGRHYGYTF. This sequence joins TRBV30 and TRBJ1-2; weak D call: TRBD1 (6 bases). Trimming pared 1 base from V and 3 bases from J, leaving 12 bases between. Germline loops: CDR1 GTSNPN, CDR2 SVGIG (reference sequence). The CDR3 contains 14 residues.

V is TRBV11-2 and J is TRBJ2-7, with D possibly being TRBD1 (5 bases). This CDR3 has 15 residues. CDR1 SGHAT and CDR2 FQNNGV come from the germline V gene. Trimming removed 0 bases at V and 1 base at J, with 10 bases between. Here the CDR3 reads CASSLDAGLSYEQYF. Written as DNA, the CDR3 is TGTGCCAGCAGCTTAGATGCAGGGCTTTCCTACGAGCAGTACTTC.

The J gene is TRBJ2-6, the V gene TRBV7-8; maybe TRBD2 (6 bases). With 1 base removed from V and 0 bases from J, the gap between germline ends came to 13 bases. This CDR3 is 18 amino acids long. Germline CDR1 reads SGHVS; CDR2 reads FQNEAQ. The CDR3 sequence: CASSLVAGSPSGANVLTF. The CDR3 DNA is TGTGCCAGCAGCTTAGTGGCGGGGTCCCCCTCTGGGGCCAACGTCCTGACTTTC.

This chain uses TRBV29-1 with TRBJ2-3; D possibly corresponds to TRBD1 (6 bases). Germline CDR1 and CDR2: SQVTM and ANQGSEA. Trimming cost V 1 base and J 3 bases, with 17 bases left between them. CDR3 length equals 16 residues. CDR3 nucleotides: TGCAGCGTTGAAGGCTCGTTGTCAGGGGTGACAGATACGCAGTATTTT. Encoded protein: CSVEGSLSGVTDTQYF.

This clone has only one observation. The CDR3 DNA is TGTGCCAGCAGTTACGGGCCAGGCGGCAATCAGCCCCAGCATTTT. The encoded protein is CASSYGPGGNQPQHF. This chain joins TRBV6-5 and TRBJ1-5; no definite D call. Germline CDR1 MNHEY, CDR2 SVGAGI. This CDR3 comprises 15 residues. Between the trimmed V and J ends, which lost 2 bases and 2 bases, there was a span of 10 bases.

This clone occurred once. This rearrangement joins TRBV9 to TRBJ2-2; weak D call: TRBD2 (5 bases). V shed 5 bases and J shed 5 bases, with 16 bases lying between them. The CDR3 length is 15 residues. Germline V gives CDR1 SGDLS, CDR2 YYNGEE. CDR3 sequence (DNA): TGTGCCAGCAGGCCTTCTGCGGGTGGGACCGGGGAGCTGTTTTTT. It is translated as CASRPSAGGTGELFF.

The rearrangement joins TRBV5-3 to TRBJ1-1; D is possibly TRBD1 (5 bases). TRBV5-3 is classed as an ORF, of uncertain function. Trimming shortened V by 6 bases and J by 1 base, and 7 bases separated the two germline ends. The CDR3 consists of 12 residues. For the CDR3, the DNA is TGTGCCAGAACAGACAGGAACACTGAAGCTTTCTTT. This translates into CARTDRNTEAFF.

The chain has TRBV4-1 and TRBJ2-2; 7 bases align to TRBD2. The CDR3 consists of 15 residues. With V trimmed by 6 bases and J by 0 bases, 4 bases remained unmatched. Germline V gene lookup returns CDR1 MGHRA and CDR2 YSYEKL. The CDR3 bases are TGCGCCAGCAGACCAAGCGGGGCGAACACCGGGGAGCTGTTTTTT. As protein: CASRPSGANTGELFF.